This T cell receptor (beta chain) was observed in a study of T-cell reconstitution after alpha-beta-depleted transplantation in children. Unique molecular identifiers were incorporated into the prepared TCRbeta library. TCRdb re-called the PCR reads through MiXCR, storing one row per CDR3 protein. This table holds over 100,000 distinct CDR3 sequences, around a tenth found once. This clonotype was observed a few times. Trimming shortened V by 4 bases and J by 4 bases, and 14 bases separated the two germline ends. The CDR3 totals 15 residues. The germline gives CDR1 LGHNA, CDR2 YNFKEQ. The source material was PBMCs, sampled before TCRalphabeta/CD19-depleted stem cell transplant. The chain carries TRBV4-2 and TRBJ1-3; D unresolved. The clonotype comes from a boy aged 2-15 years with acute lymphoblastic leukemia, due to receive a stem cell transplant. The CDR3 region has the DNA TGTGCCAGCAGCCCGAACGCTGTGGGAGGAAACACCATATATTTT. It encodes CASSPNAVGGNTIYF.